Here is one TCR beta chain with its context. What it recognizes is unknown. Generated by immunoSEQ multiplex PCR, the TCRdb table keeps only in-frame clones and is missing some. The data show more than 85,000 clones, 85% to 95% seen once. This entry is derived from a study of siplizumab effects on memory and regulatory T cells. Findings of the study overall: There were only a minor fraction of alloreactive clones that mapped to unstimulated subsets. There appeared to be greater diversity in naive T cells than in memory cells, and naive T cells seemed major contributors to the alloresponse. About 80-97% of proliferating CD4+ or CD8+ clones had no assignable naive or memory phenotype.

This clonotype originated in a human donor in good health. Sequencing was performed on Tregs sorted from blood.

CDR3 residues: CASSLGTGLRSTGELFF. CDR3 nucleotide sequence: TGTGCCAGCAGCTTAGGGACAGGGCTAAGGAGCACCGGGGAGCTGTTTTTT. V and J are TRBV11-2 and TRBJ2-2, with TRBD1 identical over 8 bases. Losses at the gene ends were 1 base for V and 4 bases for J; bases not matched to a gene: 8. This CDR3 has 17 amino acids. The germline gives CDR1 SGHAT, CDR2 FQNNGV.